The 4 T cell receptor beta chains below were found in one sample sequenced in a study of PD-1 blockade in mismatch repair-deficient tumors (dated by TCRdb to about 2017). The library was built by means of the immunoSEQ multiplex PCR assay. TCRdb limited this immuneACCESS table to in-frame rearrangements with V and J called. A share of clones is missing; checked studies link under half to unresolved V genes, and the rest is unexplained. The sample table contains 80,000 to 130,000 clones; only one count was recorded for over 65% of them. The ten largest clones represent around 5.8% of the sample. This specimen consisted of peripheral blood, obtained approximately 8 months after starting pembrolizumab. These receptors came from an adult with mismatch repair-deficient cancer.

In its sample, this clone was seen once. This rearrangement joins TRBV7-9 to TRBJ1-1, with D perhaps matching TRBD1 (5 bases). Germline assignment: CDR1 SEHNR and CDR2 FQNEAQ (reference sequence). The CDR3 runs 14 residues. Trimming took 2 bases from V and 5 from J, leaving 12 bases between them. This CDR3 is CASSLQGQLTEAFF. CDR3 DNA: TGTGCCAGCAGCTTACAGGGCCAGTTAACTGAAGCTTTCTTT.

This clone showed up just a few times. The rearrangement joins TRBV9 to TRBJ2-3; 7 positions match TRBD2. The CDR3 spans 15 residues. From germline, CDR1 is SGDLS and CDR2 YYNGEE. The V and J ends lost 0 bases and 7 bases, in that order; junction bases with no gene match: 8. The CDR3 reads CASSVGETSRNTQYF. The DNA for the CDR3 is TGTGCCAGCAGCGTAGGGGAGACTAGCAGAAATACGCAGTATTTT.

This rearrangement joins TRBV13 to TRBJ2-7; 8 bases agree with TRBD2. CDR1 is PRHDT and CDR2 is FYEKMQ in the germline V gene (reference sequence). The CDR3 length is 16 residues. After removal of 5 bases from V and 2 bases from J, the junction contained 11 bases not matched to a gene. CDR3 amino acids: CASSHFVSGSTYEQYF. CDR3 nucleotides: TGTGCCAGCAGCCATTTTGTAAGCGGGAGCACCTACGAGCAGTACTTC.

The CDR3 protein is CASSQVTSGTYEQYF. The CDR3, as DNA: TGCGCCAGCAGCCAAGTGACTAGCGGAACCTACGAGCAGTACTTC. This rearrangement joins TRBV4-1 to TRBJ2-7, with 9 bases aligning to TRBD2. Per the germline V gene, CDR1 is MGHRA and CDR2 is YSYEKL. The CDR3 consists of 15 residues. The V segment lost 1 base and the J segment 2 bases; nucleotides outside the gene matches: 3.